These 28 T cell receptor beta chains were sequenced from one sample in a study of CD8+CD57+ T cells in acquired aplastic anemia. TCR beta VDJ and CDR3 profiles were obtained from a genomic DNA template. MiXCR, run by TCRdb on the reads, gives a single entry per CDR3 protein. The sample yields roughly 190,000 distinct CDR3 sequences, around half seen once. Input material: sorted CD4+, CD8+, or CD8+CD57+ T cells (not recorded which) from PBMCs. The receptors were sampled from a human donor in good health, serving as a control.

This sequence joins TRBV29-1 and TRBJ2-7; D ambiguous. V dropped 3 bases and J dropped 5 bases, with 14 bases sitting between them. This CDR3 is built from 13 residues. Germline CDR1 reads SQVTM; CDR2 reads ANQGSEA. CDR3 region: CSVEDAAGNEQYF. CDR3 in DNA: TGCAGCGTTGAGGATGCGGCTGGCAACGAGCAGTACTTC.

This clonotype was counted ten times or more. CDR3 protein: CASSLNGGLYEQYF. As DNA, the CDR3 is TGTGCCAGCAGCTTAAATGGGGGGCTCTACGAGCAGTACTTC. V is TRBV7-3 and J is TRBJ2-7; D may correspond to TRBD1 or TRBD2 (6 bases each). Germline assignment: CDR1 SGHTA and CDR2 FQGTGA. V dropped 1 base and J dropped 3 bases, with 10 bases sitting between them. The CDR3 totals 14 residues. Supplemented by reference TRBV7-3 and TRBJ2-7, the full variable domain reads GAGVSQTPSNKVTEKGKYVELRCDPISGHTALYWYRQSLGQGPEFLIYFQGTGAADDSGLPNDRFFAVRPEGSVSTLKIQRTERGDSAVYLCASSLNGGLYEQYFGPGTRLTVT.

This clonotype was observed a handful of times. The chain links TRBV7-2 to TRBJ2-7; 7 bases agree with TRBD1. The CDR3 loop spans 14 amino acids. After removal of 4 bases from V and 3 bases from J, the junction contained 6 bases not matched to a gene. Germline V gene data show CDR1 as SGHTA and CDR2 as FQGNSA. CDR3 region: CASSSDREIYEQYF. Here the CDR3 DNA reads TGTGCCAGCAGCTCCGACAGGGAAATCTACGAGCAGTACTTC.

This clonotype was seen many times. The J gene is TRBJ1-6, the V gene TRBV24-1, with a weak D call TRBD1 (6 bases). Deletions cut 9 bases from V and 0 bases from J, with 17 bases between. Looked up from germline, CDR1 is KGHDR and CDR2 is SFDVKD. The CDR3 extends over 17 amino acids. CDR3 residues: CATAPPGHPSYNSPLHF. CDR3 sequence (DNA): TGTGCCACCGCACCTCCGGGACACCCCTCCTATAATTCACCCCTCCACTTT.

The chain combines TRBV2 with TRBJ1-1; D possibly corresponds to TRBD1 (6 bases). Germline V CDR1 and CDR2: SNHLY, FYNNEI. Deletions cut 6 bases from V and 1 base from J, with 12 bases between. This CDR3 comprises 14 residues. CDR3 protein: CASRQQGTNTEAFF. For the CDR3, the DNA is TGTGCCAGCAGGCAACAGGGAACGAACACTGAAGCTTTCTTT.

This chain connects TRBV7-3 to TRBJ2-7, with TRBD1 identical over 9 bases. The CDR3 has 16 residues. J lost 3 bases, V lost 2 bases, and 8 bases had no gene match. Germline assignment: CDR1 SGHTA and CDR2 FQGTGA. CDR3 DNA sequence: TGTGCCAGCAGCTTACAGGGACAGGGCAGGAGCTACGAGCAGTACTTC. It specifies CASSLQGQGRSYEQYF. The variable domain in full, with the rest retrieved from reference TRBV7-3 and TRBJ2-7, is GAGVSQTPSNKVTEKGKYVELRCDPISGHTALYWYRQSLGQGPEFLIYFQGTGAADDSGLPNDRFFAVRPEGSVSTLKIQRTERGDSAVYLCASSLQGQGRSYEQYFGPGTRLTVT.

This chain uses TRBV20-1 with TRBJ2-2; possible D gene TRBD1, 7 bases. The germline gives CDR1 DFQATT, CDR2 SNEGSKA (reference sequence). The CDR3 has 15 residues. V was shortened by 3 bases and J by 4 bases, with 15 bases between the two germline ends. In DNA, the CDR3 is TGCAGTGCTAGGGCGGGACAGTATTTCACCGGGGAGCTGTTTTTT. This gives the protein CSARAGQYFTGELFF.

The CDR3 protein is CASSLGGPGEQYF. The CDR3 DNA sequence: TGTGCCAGCAGCCTCGGGGGGCCTGGAGAGCAGTACTTC. The chain uses TRBV13 and TRBJ2-7; the D gene is possibly TRBD2 (7 bases). The V end was cut by 5 bases, the J end by 7 bases, with 15 bases between. The CDR3 spans 13 residues. Germline V gives CDR1 PRHDT, CDR2 FYEKMQ (reference sequence).

Only one count was recorded for this clonotype. The chain has TRBV20-1 and TRBJ2-7, with 10 nucleotides matching TRBD1. The CDR3 is 14 amino acids. From germline, CDR1 is DFQATT and CDR2 SNEGSKA (reference sequence). The V gene end was trimmed by 5 bases and the J gene end by 3 bases; junction bases not matched to a gene: 7. CDR3 coding DNA: TGCAGTGCTCAATACCGGGACAGGGGCTACGAGCAGTACTTC. It is translated as CSAQYRDRGYEQYF.

The V gene is TRBV2, the J gene TRBJ2-7; 7 bases align to TRBD1. The germline gives CDR1 SNHLY, CDR2 FYNNEI. This CDR3 is 14 amino acids long. V was clipped by 7 bases and J by 1 base; unmatched bases: 7. In nucleotides, the CDR3 is TGTGCCAGCAAGGGACAGACGGGGTCCTACGAGCAGTACTTC. It codes for CASKGQTGSYEQYF.

This clonotype was counted many times. The V gene is TRBV6-5, the J gene TRBJ2-7; 12 bases are a match to TRBD2. The junction had 6 bases not matched to a gene; V was cut back by 6 bases and J by 0 bases. The CDR3 covers 16 residues. In germline, CDR1 is MNHEY, CDR2 SVGAGI. The CDR3 bases are TGTGCCAGCAGCCTCCGACTAGCGGGGGCCTCCTACGAGCAGTACTTC. The encoded protein is CASSLRLAGASYEQYF.

Remarks on this clonotype: The CDR3 ends on some other residue instead of the conserved phenylalanine or tryptophan, so this is likely a read error. This chain uses TRBV19 with TRBJ1-2, with D unclear. The germline gives CDR1 LNHDA, CDR2 SQIVND (reference sequence). The CDR3 sequence is 11 residues long. V was cut by 3 bases and J by 6 bases, with 5 bases left in between. Here the CDR3 reads CASSIGDGYTL. CDR3 nucleotides: TGTGCCAGTAGTATCGGGGATGGCTACACCCTC.

The chain joins TRBV9 to TRBJ2-1; 9 bases are shared with TRBD1. The V gene end was trimmed by 4 bases and the J gene end by 7 bases; junction bases not matched to a gene: 12. The CDR3 sequence is 16 residues long. Germline CDR1 SGDLS, CDR2 YYNGEE. The CDR3 reads CASSQEGQGGRNEQFF. CDR3 sequence (DNA): TGTGCCAGCAGCCAAGAGGGACAGGGAGGAAGGAATGAGCAGTTCTTC.

This clonotype was seen ten or more times. This chain links TRBV7-9 with TRBJ2-1; 12 bases map to TRBD1. This CDR3 has 17 residues. With V trimmed by 5 bases and J by 6 bases, 11 bases remained unmatched. CDR1 and CDR2 from the germline V gene are SEHNR and FQNEAQ (reference sequence). CDR3 protein: CASSPPLGQGASNEQFF. The CDR3 nucleotides are TGTGCCAGCAGCCCCCCCCTGGGACAGGGGGCTTCCAATGAGCAGTTCTTC. Using reference TRBV7-9 and TRBJ2-1 for the parts outside the CDR3, the full variable domain is DTGVSQNPRHKITKRGQNVTFRCDPISEHNRLYWYRQTLGQGPEFLTYFQNEAQLEKSRLLSDRFSAERPKGSFSTLEIQRTEQGDSAMYLCASSPPLGQGASNEQFFGPGTRLTVL.

This clonotype was seen a single time. This chain joins TRBV15 and TRBJ1-6; unclear D gene. V lost 3 bases and J lost 8, with 8 bases in between. Germline CDR1 and CDR2: LNHNV and YYDKDF (reference sequence). CDR3 size: 13 residues. This CDR3 reads CATSSREHSPLHF. CDR3 DNA: TGTGCCACCAGCAGTCGAGAGCATTCACCCCTCCACTTT.

As to this clonotype: The junction differs from germline at one of its ends, possibly a read error. CDR3: CSVGLASTDTQCF. The CDR3 bases are TGCAGCGTTGGACTAGCAAGCACAGATACGCAGTGCTTT. V is TRBV29-1 and J is TRBJ2-3, with 7 bases aligning to TRBD2. The CDR3 consists of 13 residues. Germline assignment: CDR1 SQVTM and CDR2 ANQGSEA.

To note about this clonotype: Mismatch with germline at one junction end may stem from a read error. This rearrangement joins TRBV7-2 to TRBJ2-3; 7 nucleotides align to TRBD1. The CDR3 covers 15 residues. CDR1 and CDR2 from the germline V gene are SGHTA and FQGNSA. CDR3 protein: CASSLVVTGTDTQYF. The CDR3 DNA reads TGTGCTAGCAGCTTAGTGGTGACAGGGACAGATACGCAGTATTTT.

In regard to this clonotype: Compared with germline, one end of the junction differs, possibly owing to a read error. This chain connects TRBV7-2 to TRBJ1-2, with D unclear. The CDR3 extends over 14 amino acids. Germline V CDR1 and CDR2: SGHTA, FQGNSA. The CDR3 region has the DNA TGTGTCAGCAGCTTTTTGACAACGCCCTATGGCTACACCTTC. It encodes CVSSFLTTPYGYTF.

The genes are TRBV7-6 and TRBJ2-5; TRBD2 matches 8 bases. The CDR3 loop spans 16 amino acids. CDR1 is SGHVS, CDR2 FNYEAQ, per germline. The ends lost 1 base at V and 1 base at J; junction bases unmatched: 5. The CDR3 loop is CASSLEGGGIQETQYF. In DNA form, the CDR3 reads TGTGCCAGCAGCTTAGAGGGCGGGGGGATCCAAGAGACCCAGTACTTC.

This clonotype showed up many times. The gene calls are TRBV6-5 and TRBJ1-3, with D maybe TRBD1 (5 bases). The germline V gene has CDR1 MNHEY and CDR2 SVGAGI. Trimming removed 5 bases at V and 0 bases at J, with 17 bases between. The CDR3 consists of 17 residues. CDR3 DNA: TGTGCCAGCAGTCCGAACAGGATTTCGAGCTCTGGAAACACCATATATTTT. This codes for CASSPNRISSSGNTIYF.

V gene TRBV9 combines with J gene TRBJ1-6; a possible D gene is TRBD1 (6 bases). Germline values: CDR1 SGDLS, CDR2 YYNGEE. V was pared by 3 bases and J by 7 bases, with 23 bases between. CDR3 size: 18 residues. The CDR3 DNA reads as TGTGCCAGCAGCGCCCATAGCGGGGGGGCCCGCGCCAATTCACCCCTCCACTTT. It yields the protein CASSAHSGGARANSPLHF.

This sequence joins TRBV7-9 and TRBJ1-2, with unresolved D. The CDR3 loop spans 14 amino acids. Trimming took 5 bases from V and 6 from J, leaving 16 bases between them. The germline CDR1 and CDR2 sequences are SEHNR and FQNEAQ (reference sequence). The CDR3 loop is CASSTTREGDGYTF. The CDR3 region has the DNA TGTGCCAGCAGCACGACTAGGGAAGGCGATGGCTACACCTTC.

A few counts support this clonotype. J is TRBJ1-1 and V is TRBV7-2, with D possibly matching TRBD1 (6 bases). CDR3 length: 14 residues. With 1 base removed from V and 10 bases from J, the gap between germline ends came to 16 bases. Germline CDR1 is SGHTA and CDR2 is FQGNSA. The CDR3 nucleotides are TGTGCCAGCAGCTTAGACGCACTAAACAGGGCAGCTTTCTTT. Translated, it gives CASSLDALNRAAFF.

This clonotype was detected many times. The rearrangement links TRBV3-1 to TRBJ1-2, with D maybe TRBD1 (6 bases). With 4 bases removed from V and 4 bases from J, the gap between germline ends came to 25 bases. The CDR3 sequence is 18 residues long. Germline V CDR1 and CDR2: LGHDT, YNNKEL (reference sequence). CDR3 DNA: TGTGCCAGCAGCCTACGCCGGGACAAGGGACTTCCCCGCTATGGCTACACCTTC. Encoded protein: CASSLRRDKGLPRYGYTF.

This rearrangement joins TRBV20-1 to TRBJ2-1; D possibly corresponds to TRBD1 (6 bases). Germline assignment: CDR1 DFQATT and CDR2 SNEGSKA (reference sequence). This CDR3 has 12 amino acids. The V gene lost 3 bases and the J gene lost 6 bases, with 9 bases spanning the gap. The CDR3 nucleotides read TGCAGTGCTAGGGGGGCAGGCAATGAGCAGTTCTTC. Protein: CSARGAGNEQFF.

This clonotype was recorded at least ten times. The V gene is TRBV12-3 or TRBV12-4, the J gene TRBJ2-2; D is undetermined. Trimming pared 8 bases from V and 7 bases from J, leaving 8 bases between. The CDR3 has 11 amino acids. The CDR3 sequence: CASEKGGELFF. CDR3 in DNA: TGTGCCAGCGAGAAGGGCGGGGAGCTGTTTTTT.

The V call is TRBV20-1, the J call TRBJ2-5, with TRBD2 identical over 10 bases. This CDR3 has 12 amino acids. The ends lost 3 bases at V and 5 bases at J; junction bases unmatched: 0. CDR1 and CDR2 from the germline V gene are DFQATT and SNEGSKA (reference sequence). In DNA, the CDR3 is TGCAGTGCTAGGACTAGCGGGGAGACCCAGTACTTC. Protein: CSARTSGETQYF.

The rearrangement joins TRBV29-1 to TRBJ2-1; D call uncertain. The germline V gene has CDR1 SQVTM and CDR2 ANQGSEA. This CDR3 is 14 amino acids long. V lost 7 bases to trimming and J lost 4 bases, with 17 bases between them. For the CDR3, the DNA is TGCAGCGGAAGTAAACAGTTTCATTACAATGAGCAGTTCTTC. It encodes CSGSKQFHYNEQFF.